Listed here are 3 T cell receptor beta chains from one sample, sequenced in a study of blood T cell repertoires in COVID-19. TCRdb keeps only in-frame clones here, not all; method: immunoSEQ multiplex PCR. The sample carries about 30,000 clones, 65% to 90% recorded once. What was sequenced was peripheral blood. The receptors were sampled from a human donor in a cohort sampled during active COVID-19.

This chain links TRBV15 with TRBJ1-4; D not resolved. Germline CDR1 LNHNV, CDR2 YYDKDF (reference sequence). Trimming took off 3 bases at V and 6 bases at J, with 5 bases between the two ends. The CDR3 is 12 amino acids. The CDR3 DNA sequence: TGTGCCACCAGCAGTTCAGATGAAAAACTGTTTTTT. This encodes CATSSSDEKLFF.

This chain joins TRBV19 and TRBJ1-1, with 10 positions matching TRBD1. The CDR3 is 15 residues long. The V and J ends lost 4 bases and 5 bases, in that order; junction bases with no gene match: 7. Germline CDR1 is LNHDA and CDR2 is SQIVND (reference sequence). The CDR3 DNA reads TGTGCCAGTAGTAGTTGGACAGGGGGAAAAACTGAAGCTTTCTTT. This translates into CASSSWTGGKTEAFF. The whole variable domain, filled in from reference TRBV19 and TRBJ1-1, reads DGGITQSPKYLFRKEGQNVTLSCEQNLNHDAMYWYRQDPGQGLRLIYYSQIVNDFQKGDIAEGYSVSREKKESFPLTVTSAQKNPTAFYLCASSSWTGGKTEAFFGQGTRLTVV.

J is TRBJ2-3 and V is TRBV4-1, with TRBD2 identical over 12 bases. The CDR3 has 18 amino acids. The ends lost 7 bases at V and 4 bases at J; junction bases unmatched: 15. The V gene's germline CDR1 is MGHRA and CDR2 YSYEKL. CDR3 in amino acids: CASTPGLAGLLSADTQYF. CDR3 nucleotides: TGCGCCAGCACCCCAGGACTAGCGGGGCTCCTATCGGCAGATACGCAGTATTTT.